This TCR beta chain was sequenced for a study of blood T cell repertoires in COVID-19. Whole-study context: Some COVID-19 samples were acute and others convalescent; all came from the United States, Italy and Spain. T cells, B-cell-depleted T cells, or PBMCs supplied cDNA or gDNA.

In the original processing: Cell counts per sample came from amplifying reference gene primers. TCRdb's table, derived via immunoSEQ multiplex PCR, lists solely in-frame clones and lacks some. V and J calls and clone size are given by that table; D and trimming were obtained from the DNA. This table has 140,000 or so clones, 85% to 90% appearing once. Specimen: peripheral blood. This TCR derives from a woman in her sixties with active COVID-19.

CDR3 bases: TGCAGCGTTGAGCAGGGGAGCACCGGGGAGCTGTTTTTT. Translating gives CSVEQGSTGELFF. V usage is TRBV29-1 and J usage is TRBJ2-2; tentatively, D is TRBD1 (6 bases). V lost 3 bases to trimming and J lost 4 bases, with 9 bases between them. Germline-derived CDR1 and CDR2 are SQVTM and ANQGSEA. The CDR3 consists of 13 residues.